The subject of this entry is one TCR beta chain. Its antigen is unidentified. This specimen belongs to a study of CD8+ T cells in alopecia areata. Points from the study as a whole: Researchers report lesional scalp, most notably alopecia totalis/universalis, outstripped normal scalp in clonality.

Germline CDR1 reads SQVTM; CDR2 reads ANQGSEA. CDR3 length: 11 amino acids. As part of sample collection, lesional scalp punch biopsies and peripheral blood were taken from alopecia areata patients. Investigators isolated RNA and reverse transcribed it into cDNA to act as the sequencing template. Data came from immunoSEQ multiplex PCR; TCRdb stores just in-frame clones and leaves some out. The table lists 65,000 to 95,000 clones, roughly 51% of them singletons. What was sequenced was NKG2D-high CD8+ T cells sorted from blood. The chain uses TRBV29-1 and TRBJ2-7; D possibly corresponds to TRBD2 (6 bases). This receptor was identified in a human donor with alopecia areata. CDR3 in DNA: TGCACCGGGAACGGGGGCTACGAGCAGTACTTC. This encodes CTGNGGYEQYF.